The TCR beta chain under discussion was sequenced for a study of T cell responses to AZD1222 COVID-19 vaccine. Whole-study results and caveats: Nearly half of spike-specific TCRs reportedly target variant regions that are unmutated in the B.1.351 and B.1.1.7 variants.

Samples with a second dose at about 4 or about 12 weeks were pooled together. Profiling relied on immunoSEQ multiplex PCR, and the TCRdb table lists in-frame clones only, not all of them. This table holds approximately 75,000 clones, over 75% found once. The CDR3 runs to 14 residues. Looked up from germline, CDR1 is MDHEN and CDR2 is SYDVKM. The V segment lost 5 bases and the J segment 5 bases; nucleotides outside the gene matches: 8. This clone was counted between two and nine times. As yet, its antigen is unknown. The sequence derives from an adult who received the AZD1222 COVID-19 vaccine. This sequence joins TRBV28 and TRBJ1-1; 7 positions match TRBD1. This specimen consisted of peripheral blood, obtained 28 days after the second AZD1222 dose. The CDR3: CASSPTGVSTEAFF. CDR3 DNA sequence: TGTGCCAGCAGTCCCACAGGGGTTTCAACTGAAGCTTTCTTT. Full variable domain (missing parts from reference TRBV28 and TRBJ1-1): DVKVTQSSRYLVKRTGEKVFLECVQDMDHENMFWYRQDPGLGLRLIYFSYDVKMKEKGDIPEGYSVSREKKERFSLILESASTNQTSMYLCASSPTGVSTEAFFGQGTRLTVV.